This TCR beta chain was found in a study of blood T cell repertoires in COVID-19. Across the whole study: Collection of acute and convalescent COVID-19 samples took place in the United States, Italy and Spain. Nucleic acid was either cDNA or gDNA, and it came from T cells, B-cell-depleted T cells, or PBMCs.

Sequenced by immunoSEQ multiplex PCR; TCRdb stores in-frame clones only, minus some. Among some 30,000 clones listed, roughly 90% were seen once. In this sample, this clone turned up a few times. Deletions cut 8 bases from V and 0 bases from J, with 17 bases between. Germline loops: CDR1 KGHSH, CDR2 LQKENI. The CDR3 has 15 amino acids. The chain carries TRBV18 and TRBJ2-7; weak D call: TRBD1 (6 bases). The sequenced material came from peripheral blood. This receptor was obtained from a man aged 45 to 65 with active or convalescent COVID-19. CDR3 residues: CASVTGTGSSYEQYF. In DNA, the CDR3 is TGTGCCAGCGTTACAGGGACGGGTAGCTCCTACGAGCAGTACTTC.